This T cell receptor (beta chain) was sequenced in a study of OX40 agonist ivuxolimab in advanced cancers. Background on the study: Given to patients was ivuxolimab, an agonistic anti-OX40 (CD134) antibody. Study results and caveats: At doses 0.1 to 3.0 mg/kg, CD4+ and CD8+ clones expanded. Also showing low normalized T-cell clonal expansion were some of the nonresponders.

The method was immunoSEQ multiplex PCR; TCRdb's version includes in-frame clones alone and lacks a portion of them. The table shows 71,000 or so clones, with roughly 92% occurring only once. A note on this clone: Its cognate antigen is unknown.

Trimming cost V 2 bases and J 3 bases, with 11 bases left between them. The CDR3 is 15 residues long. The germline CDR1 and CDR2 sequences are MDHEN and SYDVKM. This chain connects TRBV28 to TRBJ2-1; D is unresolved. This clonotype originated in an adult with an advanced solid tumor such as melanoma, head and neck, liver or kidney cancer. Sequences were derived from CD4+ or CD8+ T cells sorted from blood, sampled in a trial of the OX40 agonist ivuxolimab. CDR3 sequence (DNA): TGTGCCAGCAGTTTAAGATCGGCCGGCTACAATGAGCAGTTCTTC. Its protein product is CASSLRSAGYNEQFF. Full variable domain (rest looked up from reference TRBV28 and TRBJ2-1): DVKVTQSSRYLVKRTGEKVFLECVQDMDHENMFWYRQDPGLGLRLIYFSYDVKMKEKGDIPEGYSVSREKKERFSLILESASTNQTSMYLCASSLRSAGYNEQFFGPGTRLTVL.